The text below deals with one T cell receptor beta chain. This clonotype was counted at least ten times. Its target antigen remains unknown. No base qualities exist here, and no much larger clone lies one base off it. A case-control design nested within a healthcare worker cohort in London, UK, was used, with weekly nasopharyngeal swab PCR tests and blood sampling performed. Healthcare workers were recruited during the week of the UK lockdown, between 23 and 31 March 2020, and followed weekly for up to roughly 16 weeks. The record originates from a study of early T cells in non-severe SARS-CoV-2 infection listed by TCRdb under 2021. Context from the whole study: Bulk RNA from unsorted whole blood was used for TCR sequencing, so alpha and beta chains could not be paired.

Broader findings and caveats from the paper: Matching against VDJdb was skewed toward anti-spike CD8 responses, likely underestimated virus-specific expansions, and missed private and CD4 specificities.

V and J lose 0 bases and 0 bases, and a span of 6 bases separates them. According to the germline V gene, CDR1 reads LGHNA and CDR2 reads YSLEER. The CDR3 covers 15 residues, taking in both the cysteine and the phenylalanine. The only DNA kept is the CDR3, 45 bases in frame from the first base. The library was prepared using 5' RACE. The sequencer listed for this sample is NextSeq 500. The TCR library protocol attached unique molecular identifiers to individual cDNA molecules to correct for sequencing error and PCR bias. Sequencing covered both TCR alpha and beta chains, and within each sample the abundances of alpha and beta sequences were tightly co-correlated. The original methods were these. Decombinator V4 was used to annotate the V gene, J gene and CDR3 of the TCR sequences. TCRs were defined as expanded if a significant change between any two time points was detected under a Poisson model with p below 0.0001. TCR abundances were normalised to the total number of TCRs sequenced per sample and expressed as counts per million. TRAV1-2 paired with TRAJ12, TRAJ20 or TRAJ33 defined MAIT TCRs, while TRAV10 paired with TRAJ18 defined iNKT TCRs. VDJdb, accessed on 1 November 2021, was searched for TCRs annotated for CMV, EBV and SARS-CoV-2, and TCRs annotated for more than one antigen were excluded. Through fastp at Q25 and MiXCR, TCRdb rebuilt clones from the public reads, retaining in-frame beta chains. Here each entry gathers all rows of one CDR3 protein and keeps the most common genes and DNA. The V and J calls and clone size are TCRdb's, not the authors'. The sample records 65,000 to 90,000 distinct CDR3 sequences, around an eighth of which are singletons. In total, the top ten clones hold 6.5% of the sample.

Sequences were obtained from whole blood. The chain couples TRBV4-3 to TRBJ1-5, with the identity of the D gene unclear. The source is an adult who was a healthcare worker with PCR-confirmed SARS-CoV-2 infection or an uninfected control (not recorded which). The CDR3 reads as follows: CASSQDGDSNQPQHF. The nucleotides read TGCGCCAGCAGCCAAGACGGGGATAGCAATCAGCCCCAGCATTTT.